This T cell receptor beta chain was identified during a study of cytomegalovirus exposure and HLA in healthy donors. The study ran its PCR with 60 Vbeta and 13 Jbeta primers. Repertoires were generated with immunoSEQ multiplex PCR, while TCRdb's copy carries only in-frame clones and drops some. The profile shows tens of thousands of clones, 7.6% of them singletons. General study points: Most sequenced TCRs were rare (though some public TCRs occurred in many donors).

Healthy bone marrow donors formed the donor group. This clone has only a few counts. Its antigen is currently unknown. Specimen: PBMCs. The clonotype was recovered from a man aged 50-60 years in good health and CMV-seronegative.

The CDR3 sequence: CAIREGGRSTEAFF. The CDR3 DNA reads as TGTGCCATCAGGGAAGGAGGGAGGAGCACTGAAGCTTTCTTT. This chain links TRBV10-3 with TRBJ1-1; D ambiguous. The CDR3 runs to 14 residues. Germline values: CDR1 ENHRY, CDR2 SYGVKD. V lost 6 bases, J lost 4 bases, and 15 bases lay in between.